Following are 28 T cell receptor beta chains from one sample sequenced in a study of cytomegalovirus exposure and HLA in healthy donors. Researchers ran the PCR with 60 Vbeta and 13 Jbeta primers. Libraries were prepared by immunoSEQ multiplex PCR; TCRdb keeps only in-frame clonotypes and omits some of them. The sample has about 48,000 clones; the top ten hold more than 2%. Sequenced material: PBMCs. The receptors were gathered from a woman in her forties in good health and CMV-seronegative.

The rearrangement joins TRBV4-1 to TRBJ1-3; D may be TRBD1 (5 bases). The CDR3 sequence is 16 residues long. Trimming cost V 0 bases and J 0 bases, with 9 bases left between them. Germline V lookup: CDR1 MGHRA, CDR2 YSYEKL. CDR3 coding DNA: TGCGCCAGCAGCCAAGATTCAGGGTTCTCTGGAAACACCATATATTTT. Its translation is CASSQDSGFSGNTIYF.

The chain couples TRBV4-1 to TRBJ1-2, with 7 bases that match TRBD1. Unmatched junction bases numbered 3, after V lost 1 base and J lost 4 bases. The CDR3 runs 14 residues. The germline V gene has CDR1 MGHRA and CDR2 YSYEKL. The CDR3 nucleotides read TGCGCCAGCAGCCAAGCGGGGACAGTCTATGGCTACACCTTC. Translating it yields CASSQAGTVYGYTF.

Considering frequency, this clone is medium-sized. The CDR3 reads CASSPTGYPSGNTIYF. Written as DNA, the CDR3 is TGTGCCAGTAGCCCTACAGGATATCCCTCTGGAAACACCATATATTTT. The gene calls are TRBV19 and TRBJ1-3; maybe TRBD1 (5 bases). CDR1 is LNHDA, CDR2 SQIVND, per germline (reference sequence). The CDR3 runs to 16 residues. Trimming cost V 6 bases and J 0 bases, with 15 bases left between them.

The rearrangement uses TRBV9 and TRBJ2-3; D remains ambiguous. In germline, CDR1 is SGDLS, CDR2 YYNGEE. This CDR3 contains 15 residues. The germline V and J ends were trimmed by 0 bases and 0 bases, with 8 bases remaining between them. CDR3 amino acids: CASSVGAVSTDTQYF. CDR3 bases: TGTGCCAGCAGCGTAGGGGCCGTTAGCACAGATACGCAGTATTTT. Looking up the rest from reference TRBV9 and TRBJ2-3 gives the full variable domain: DSGVTQTPKHLITATGQRVTLRCSPRSGDLSVYWYQQSLDQGLQFLIQYYNGEERAKGNILERFSAQQFPDLHSELNLSSLELGDSALYFCASSVGAVSTDTQYFGPGTRLTVL.

V usage is TRBV2 and J usage is TRBJ2-5, with TRBD2 matching 7 bases. This CDR3 has 13 amino acids. The V gene end was trimmed by 4 bases and the J gene end by 7 bases; junction bases not matched to a gene: 6. Germline values: CDR1 SNHLY, CDR2 FYNNEI. CDR3 protein: CASSAVREGTQYF. CDR3 in DNA: TGTGCCAGCAGTGCGGTCAGGGAGGGGACCCAGTACTTC.

The genes are TRBV4-3 and TRBJ2-5; 8 nucleotides match TRBD1. CDR1 is LGHNA, CDR2 YSLEER, per germline. Germline trimming cut 4 bases from V and 2 bases from J; bases unmatched to any gene: 9. The CDR3 has 16 residues. The DNA for the CDR3 is TGCGCCAGCAGCCGAGCAGGGGGCGGGGCACAAGAGACCCAGTACTTC. Its protein is CASSRAGGGAQETQYF.

The chain employs TRBV4-1 and TRBJ1-1, with 8 bases fitting TRBD1. CDR3 length: 14 amino acids. Losses at the gene ends were 6 bases for V and 4 bases for J; bases not matched to a gene: 7. Germline CDR1 is MGHRA and CDR2 is YSYEKL. The CDR3: CASRVDRAGTEAFF. The CDR3, as DNA: TGCGCCAGCAGGGTGGACAGGGCGGGCACTGAAGCTTTCTTT.

V and J are TRBV12-5 and TRBJ1-1; TRBD1 is a possible D gene (6 bases). Deletions cut 7 bases from V and 6 bases from J, with 12 bases between. The CDR3 consists of 12 residues. The germline CDR1 and CDR2 sequences are LGHNT and FRNRAP. CDR3 DNA sequence: TGTGCTAGTGCCATTACAGGGTCTGAAGCTTTCTTT. This codes for CASAITGSEAFF. Drawing the rest from reference TRBV12-5 and TRBJ1-1, the complete variable domain is DARVTQTPRHKVTEMGQEVTMRCQPILGHNTVFWYRQTMMQGLELLAYFRNRAPLDDSGMPKDRFSAEMPDATLATLKIQPSEPRDSAVYFCASAITGSEAFFGQGTRLTVV.

This rearrangement joins TRBV30 to TRBJ2-7; D is perhaps TRBD2 (6 bases). The V end was cut by 5 bases, the J end by 4 bases, with 12 bases between. The CDR3 spans 12 residues. Germline V gives CDR1 GTSNPN, CDR2 SVGIG (reference sequence). The CDR3 here is CAWSTSGYEQYF. In DNA, the CDR3 is TGTGCCTGGTCGACTAGTGGTTACGAGCAGTACTTC.

The chain employs TRBV6-1 and TRBJ1-6, with 7 bases fitting TRBD1. CDR3 length: 17 amino acids. Germline CDR1 is MNHNS and CDR2 is SASEGT. With 2 bases clipped from V and 3 bases from J, the junction kept 7 bases outside the gene matches. CDR3 loop: CASSELLTGFYNSPLHF. The CDR3 DNA reads as TGTGCCAGCAGTGAATTATTGACAGGGTTCTATAATTCACCCCTCCACTTT.

The V call is TRBV20-1, the J call TRBJ2-7; D possibly corresponds to TRBD1 (5 bases). CDR1 DFQATT and CDR2 SNEGSKA come from the germline V gene (reference sequence). Deletions cut 3 bases from V and 5 bases from J, with 8 bases between. This CDR3 contains 11 residues. The CDR3 coding sequence is TGCAGTGCTAGCAGGGTAAACGAGCAGTACTTC. It encodes CSASRVNEQYF.

The chain uses TRBV9 and TRBJ1-4; unclear D gene. The CDR3 runs to 15 residues. Trimming removed 4 bases from V and 10 bases from J, with 20 bases in between. Germline V gene sequence: CDR1 SGDLS, CDR2 YYNGEE. As DNA, the CDR3 is TGTGCCAGCAGCCAAGGCCCGGAACGGGTGGGAAAACTGTTTTTT. This encodes CASSQGPERVGKLFF.

This sequence joins TRBV19 and TRBJ1-4; a weak D match, TRBD1 (5 bases). CDR3 size: 15 residues. With 2 bases removed from V and 5 bases from J, the gap between germline ends came to 12 bases. CDR1 is LNHDA, CDR2 SQIVND, per germline (reference sequence). The CDR3 spells CASSITQGRNEKLFF. CDR3 nucleotide sequence: TGTGCCAGTAGTATAACCCAGGGAAGAAATGAAAAACTGTTTTTT. Filled out from reference TRBV19 and TRBJ1-4, the complete variable domain reads DGGITQSPKYLFRKEGQNVTLSCEQNLNHDAMYWYRQDPGQGLRLIYYSQIVNDFQKGDIAEGYSVSREKKESFPLTVTSAQKNPTAFYLCASSITQGRNEKLFFGSGTQLSVL.

The rearrangement joins TRBV19 to TRBJ2-7; TRBD2 might be the D (5 bases). The germline V and J ends were trimmed by 3 bases and 4 bases, with 16 bases remaining between them. This CDR3 contains 15 residues. Germline V CDR1 and CDR2: LNHDA, SQIVND (reference sequence). CDR3 sequence reads: CASSMVEGREYEQYF. As DNA, the CDR3 is TGTGCCAGTAGTATGGTGGAAGGAAGGGAGTACGAGCAGTACTTC.

V gene TRBV25-1 combines with J gene TRBJ1-2; TRBD1 is a possible D gene (5 bases). V was cut by 7 bases and J by 4 bases, with 16 bases left in between. CDR3 length equals 14 residues. From germline, CDR1 is MGHDK and CDR2 SYGVNS. The CDR3 loop is CASTPPGQTYGYTF. The CDR3 DNA sequence: TGTGCCAGCACCCCTCCAGGGCAGACCTATGGCTACACCTTC.

The genes are TRBV29-1 and TRBJ2-3; TRBD2 matches at 14 bases. CDR1 SQVTM and CDR2 ANQGSEA come from the germline V gene. Germline trimming cut 7 bases from V and 4 bases from J; bases unmatched to any gene: 7. The CDR3 runs to 15 residues. Written as DNA, the CDR3 is TGCAGCGGGGAAGGGACTAGCGGGAGCGCAGATACGCAGTATTTT. Translation gives CSGEGTSGSADTQYF.

The chain is built from TRBV29-1 and TRBJ2-1; TRBD2 agrees at 11 bases. CDR1 and CDR2 (germline): SQVTM, ANQGSEA. The CDR3 contains 19 residues. With 5 bases clipped from V and 0 bases from J, the junction kept 15 bases outside the gene matches. The CDR3 loop reads CSVSDCGLAGTSSYNEQFF. CDR3 nucleotides: TGCAGCGTTAGCGATTGTGGACTAGCGGGCACGAGCTCCTACAATGAGCAGTTCTTC.

Points on this clone: Germline is not matched at one junction end, which may reflect a read error. The chain employs TRBV9 and TRBJ2-3, with 9 bases fitting TRBD1. Per the germline V gene, CDR1 is SGDLS and CDR2 is YYNGEE. The CDR3 runs to 15 residues. The CDR3 DNA is TGTGCCAGCAGCGCCCAGGGACAGGGTACAGATAAGCAGTATTTT. It codes for CASSAQGQGTDKQYF.

The chain uses TRBV7-9 and TRBJ2-7; D unresolved. From germline, CDR1 is SEHNR and CDR2 FQNEAQ (reference sequence). The CDR3 sequence is 14 residues long. The V gene lost 3 bases and the J gene lost 6 bases, with 15 bases spanning the gap. The CDR3 loop is CASSFSARRREQYF. As DNA, the CDR3 is TGTGCCAGCAGCTTTTCCGCTAGGCGCCGCGAGCAGTACTTC.

This chain connects TRBV28 to TRBJ1-1; a possible D gene is TRBD1 (6 bases). Germline values: CDR1 MDHEN, CDR2 SYDVKM. The ends were cut back, 1 base at V and 7 bases at J, with 16 bases in the middle. This CDR3 has 15 residues. As DNA, the CDR3 is TGTGCCAGCAGTTTATTGTGGCAGGGGCTAAGTGAAGCTTTCTTT. Translating it yields CASSLLWQGLSEAFF. Complete variable domain (other parts from reference TRBV28 and TRBJ1-1): DVKVTQSSRYLVKRTGEKVFLECVQDMDHENMFWYRQDPGLGLRLIYFSYDVKMKEKGDIPEGYSVSREKKERFSLILESASTNQTSMYLCASSLLWQGLSEAFFGQGTRLTVV.

For the CDR3, the DNA is TGCGCCAGCAGCCAGACAGGATCTGGAAACACCATATATTTT. This codes for CASSQTGSGNTIYF. The chain carries TRBV5-1 and TRBJ1-3, with D perhaps TRBD1 (6 bases). The CDR3 length is 14 residues. Germline assignment: CDR1 SGHRS and CDR2 YFSETQ. V dropped 4 bases and J dropped 1 base, with 9 bases sitting between them. The full variable domain, completed using reference TRBV5-1 and TRBJ1-3, is KAGVTQTPRYLIKTRGQQVTLSCSPISGHRSVSWYQQTPGQGLQFLFEYFSETQRNKGNFPGRFSGRQFSNSRSEMNVSTLELGDSALYLCASSQTGSGNTIYFGEGSWLTVV.

CDR3 nucleotides: TGTGCCAGCAGCGTACCTGAGGACAGGGCGATCTATGGCTACACCTTC. Translation gives CASSVPEDRAIYGYTF. The genes are TRBV9 and TRBJ1-2, with 8 bases aligning to TRBD1. After removal of 1 base from V and 4 bases from J, the junction contained 9 bases not matched to a gene. This CDR3 comprises 16 residues. Germline-derived CDR1 and CDR2 are SGDLS and YYNGEE.

The rearrangement joins TRBV5-1 to TRBJ2-1; perhaps TRBD1 as D (6 bases). Germline CDR1 and CDR2: SGHRS and YFSETQ. The CDR3 runs 15 residues. Trimming left V 3 bases short and J 0 bases short, with 10 bases between. CDR3 sequence: CASSYGQSSYNEQFF. CDR3 DNA: TGCGCCAGCAGCTATGGACAGAGCTCCTACAATGAGCAGTTCTTC.

The chain recombines TRBV2 with TRBJ2-2; 10 bases map to TRBD1. The germline gives CDR1 SNHLY, CDR2 FYNNEI. The CDR3 consists of 13 residues. V trimming: 11 bases; J trimming: 5 bases; junction bases outside the gene matches: 5. This CDR3 is CAGEGQGTGELFF. The DNA of the CDR3 is TGTGCCGGCGAGGGACAGGGGACCGGGGAGCTGTTTTTT.

The CDR3 DNA reads TGTGCCTGGAGTGTAAACGGGGACACAGATACGCAGTATTTT. It translates to CAWSVNGDTDTQYF. The J gene is TRBJ2-3, the V gene TRBV30; a weak D match, TRBD2 (5 bases). CDR1 is GTSNPN and CDR2 is SVGIG in the germline V gene (reference sequence). V dropped 0 bases and J dropped 2 bases, with 9 bases sitting between them. The CDR3 runs 14 residues.

J is TRBJ2-7 and V is TRBV19; TRBD1 agrees at 9 bases. Germline assignment: CDR1 LNHDA and CDR2 SQIVND (reference sequence). Trimming took 2 bases from V and 3 from J; bases not matched to a gene: 5. This CDR3 is built from 15 residues. CDR3: CASSIQQGAIYEQYF. The CDR3 DNA sequence: TGTGCCAGTAGTATACAACAGGGGGCAATCTACGAGCAGTACTTC.

The gene calls are TRBV6-6 and TRBJ1-5; no clear D. Trimming left V 6 bases short and J 5 bases short, with 14 bases between. Germline V gene sequence: CDR1 MNHNY, CDR2 SVGAGI (reference sequence). The CDR3 is 14 amino acids. The chain's CDR3 is CASSHLESDQPQHF. The CDR3 nucleotides are TGTGCCAGCAGCCACCTAGAGTCGGATCAGCCCCAGCATTTT.

For this clone: A junction boundary mismatches the germline segment, possibly from a read error. The V gene is TRBV6-1, the J gene TRBJ2-3; perhaps TRBD1 as D (5 bases). The CDR3 runs to 15 residues. Germline lookup yields CDR1 MNHNS and CDR2 SASEGT. CDR3 nucleotides: TGTGCCAGCGCTCAGACAGCTCTTAGAACAGATAAGCAGTATTTT. As protein: CASAQTALRTDKQYF.